The 19 T cell receptor beta chains listed next were all sequenced from one sample in a study of cytomegalovirus exposure and HLA in healthy donors. PCR involved 60 Vbeta and 13 Jbeta primers. Clones were sequenced by immunoSEQ multiplex PCR, and TCRdb holds only the in-frame ones, with some missing. The top ten hold around 10% of the sample, which has about 78,000 clones, 72% seen once. The sequenced sample was PBMCs. Receptors originate from a woman aged 40 to 50 in good health and CMV-seropositive.

This rearrangement joins TRBV30 to TRBJ2-1; the D gene is possibly TRBD2 (6 bases). Trimming pared 4 bases from V and 10 bases from J, leaving 11 bases between. Germline V gene lookup returns CDR1 GTSNPN and CDR2 SVGIG (reference sequence). The CDR3 contains 11 residues. CDR3 loop: CAWTTREEQFF. CDR3 DNA sequence: TGTGCCTGGACCACCCGGGAGGAGCAGTTCTTC.

The gene calls are TRBV29-1 and TRBJ1-1; D is ambiguous. Germline CDR1 and CDR2: SQVTM and ANQGSEA. V dropped 0 bases and J dropped 8 bases, with 7 bases sitting between them. The CDR3 covers 11 residues. As DNA, the CDR3 is TGCAGCGTTGAAGATCTACGAGAAGCTTTCTTT. Protein: CSVEDLREAFF.

The chain joins TRBV27 to TRBJ1-1; D gene ambiguous. The CDR3 consists of 13 residues. Trimming removed 6 bases at V and 1 base at J, with 9 bases between. The germline gives CDR1 MNHEY, CDR2 SMNVEV (reference sequence). This CDR3 is CASSITRNTEAFF. The CDR3 DNA sequence: TGTGCCAGCAGCATTACGCGGAACACTGAAGCTTTCTTT.

This clone was found a few times. The chain combines TRBV7-2 with TRBJ1-2, with 8 bases that match TRBD1. The CDR3 is made up of 15 amino acids. Germline-derived CDR1 and CDR2 are SGHTA and FQGNSA. The V gene end was trimmed by 2 bases and the J gene end by 2 bases; junction bases not matched to a gene: 4. The CDR3 DNA is TGTGCCAGCAGCTTACGACAGGGGACGAACTATGGCTACACCTTC. It yields the protein CASSLRQGTNYGYTF.

The chain recombines TRBV5-1 with TRBJ2-3; no clear D. CDR3 size: 14 residues. Germline CDR1 and CDR2: SGHRS and YFSETQ. Trimming took off 0 bases at V and 0 bases at J, with 5 bases between the two ends. CDR3 loop: CASSLAQSTDTQYF. DNA of the CDR3: TGCGCCAGCAGCTTGGCCCAAAGCACAGATACGCAGTATTTT.

This clone was detected once. The chain is built from TRBV7-8 and TRBJ1-3, with D maybe TRBD1 (5 bases). From germline, CDR1 is SGHVS and CDR2 FQNEAQ. The V end was cut by 5 bases, the J end by 4 bases, with 18 bases between. The length of the CDR3 is 16 residues. CDR3 DNA sequence: TGTGCCAGCAGCGTCACCTCAGGGTTCTCCGGAAACACCATATATTTT. Protein product: CASSVTSGFSGNTIYF.

CDR3 DNA: TGTGCCAGTACGGTCCGACGGGACTATGGCTACACCTTC. Its translation: CASTVRRDYGYTF. The rearrangement uses TRBV19 and TRBJ1-2, with D unresolved. Trimming stripped 7 bases from V and 3 bases from J, with 12 bases between. The CDR3 spans 13 residues. From germline, CDR1 is LNHDA and CDR2 SQIVND (reference sequence). The whole variable domain, filled in from reference TRBV19 and TRBJ1-2, reads DGGITQSPKYLFRKEGQNVTLSCEQNLNHDAMYWYRQDPGQGLRLIYYSQIVNDFQKGDIAEGYSVSREKKESFPLTVTSAQKNPTAFYLCASTVRRDYGYTFGSGTRLTVV.

The chain has TRBV5-6 and TRBJ2-7, with D unclear. Trimming took 0 bases from V and 7 from J, leaving 8 bases between them. The CDR3 length is 12 residues. The V gene's germline CDR1 is SGHDT and CDR2 YYEEEE. CDR3 sequence reads: CASSLGYTEQYF. In DNA, the CDR3 is TGTGCCAGCAGCTTGGGGTACACAGAGCAGTACTTC.

V is TRBV27 and J is TRBJ2-7; TRBD2 matches 8 bases. The trim removed 2 bases at V and 3 bases at J, leaving 0 bases unmatched. The CDR3 covers 13 residues. In germline, CDR1 is MNHEY, CDR2 SMNVEV (reference sequence). CDR3 protein: CASSLREGYEQYF. Here the CDR3 DNA reads TGTGCCAGCAGTTTACGGGAGGGCTACGAGCAGTACTTC.

The rearrangement links TRBV28 to TRBJ1-5; 7 positions agree with TRBD1. V gave up 1 base and J gave up 6 bases; unmatched junction bases: 9. CDR1 is MDHEN and CDR2 is SYDVKM in the germline V gene. The CDR3 extends over 16 amino acids. CDR3 DNA: TGTGCCAGCAGTTTATTAAGGGGGCAGGGCGTTCAGCCCCAGCATTTT. It translates to CASSLLRGQGVQPQHF.

V and J are TRBV28 and TRBJ1-1; perhaps TRBD1 as D (5 bases). V was pared by 2 bases and J by 1 base, with 17 bases between. There are 17 residues in the CDR3. Germline loops: CDR1 MDHEN, CDR2 SYDVKM. The CDR3 loop reads CASSLIVGRGKNTEAFF. The CDR3 DNA sequence: TGTGCCAGCAGTTTAATAGTAGGTCGGGGGAAGAACACTGAAGCTTTCTTT.

This chain connects TRBV20-1 to TRBJ1-6; no reliable D call. The CDR3 is 10 residues long. Germline values: CDR1 DFQATT, CDR2 SNEGSKA (reference sequence). The CDR3 DNA follows: TGCAGAGAGGGTAGTTCACCCCTCCACTTT. This encodes CREGSSPLHF.

The rearrangement uses TRBV6-1 and TRBJ1-4, with 7 bases matching TRBD1. Trimming at V came to 5 bases and at J to 5 bases, leaving 2 bases not matched to a gene. Germline values: CDR1 MNHNS, CDR2 SASEGT. The CDR3 consists of 13 residues. The CDR3 bases are TGTGCCAGCAGTTCACAGGGGAATGAAAAACTGTTTTTT. Amino acids: CASSSQGNEKLFF.

V gene TRBV9 combines with J gene TRBJ2-1; 7 bases are shared with TRBD2. In germline, CDR1 is SGDLS, CDR2 YYNGEE. The CDR3 has 16 amino acids. Losses at the gene ends were 0 bases for V and 8 bases for J; bases not matched to a gene: 11. The CDR3 loop is CASSVEFLGGSDEQFF. The CDR3 DNA reads TGTGCCAGCAGCGTAGAGTTTCTTGGCGGGAGTGATGAGCAGTTCTTC.

The chain employs TRBV4-2 and TRBJ1-5; TRBD1 matches at 7 bases. Germline CDR1 reads LGHNA; CDR2 reads YNFKEQ. V lost 7 bases to trimming and J lost 3 bases; unmatched junction nucleotides: 3. This CDR3 contains 13 residues. CDR3 bases: TGTGCCAGCAAAGGACAGGACAATCAGCCCCAGCATTTT. This gives the protein CASKGQDNQPQHF.

The chain uses TRBV5-6 and TRBJ2-3, with TRBD1 as a possible D gene (5 bases). The CDR3 runs 15 residues. V was clipped by 2 bases and J by 0 bases, with 10 bases between them. Germline lookup yields CDR1 SGHDT and CDR2 YYEEEE. The CDR3 bases are TGTGCCAGCAGCTTAGGGGTTGCTAGCACAGATACGCAGTATTTT. As protein: CASSLGVASTDTQYF.

This chain uses TRBV14 with TRBJ1-1; D may be TRBD1 (5 bases). This CDR3 is built from 15 residues. V lost 3 bases to trimming and J lost 6 bases, with 17 bases between them. The germline V gene encodes CDR1 SGHDN and CDR2 FVKESK. The DNA for the CDR3 is TGTGCCAGCAGCCAGGCTAACACAGGCGGGGCTGAAGCTTTCTTT. It yields the protein CASSQANTGGAEAFF.

The chain has TRBV6-6 and TRBJ1-6, with 8 bases fitting TRBD1. The CDR3 totals 14 residues. With V trimmed by 8 bases and J by 7 bases, 7 bases remained unmatched. CDR1 MNHNY and CDR2 SVGAGI come from the germline V gene (reference sequence). The CDR3 bases are TGTGCCAGCGCTATTTCAGGGGGCAATTCACCCCTCCACTTT. Residues: CASAISGGNSPLHF.

This clone was detected only a few times. As DNA, the CDR3 is TGCGCCAGCAGCCAACCCAACGCGGGGGCCCAGCATTTT. Translating it yields CASSQPNAGAQHF. The chain recombines TRBV4-1 with TRBJ1-5; TRBD1 might be the D (5 bases). The germline CDR1 and CDR2 sequences are MGHRA and YSYEKL. V was trimmed by 2 bases and J by 11 bases, leaving 13 bases between them. This CDR3 region has 13 residues.